Presented here are 8 T cell receptor beta chains from one specimen sequenced in a study of T cells in Graves' hyperthyroidism and ophthalmopathy (dated by TCRdb to between 2019 and 2020). The library was generated by multiplex PCR. Instrument used: Illumina HiSeq 2000. The TCR beta CDR3 regions were amplified from RNA transcripts. For the first round of RT-PCR on the TCR CDR3, the HTBI primer set was used together with the Qiagen OneStep RT-PCR kit. The public reads were quality trimmed at Q25 with fastp and then assembled into clones with MiXCR by TCRdb, keeping productive beta chains. Under each unique CDR3 protein, matching rows form one entry showing the most common genes and DNA. This sample is represented by 540,000 or so distinct CDR3 sequences; approximately 14% of them were singletons. Of the sample, about 7% is held by the ten largest clones. The sample was blood. The receptors originated from a woman in her twenties or thirties with Graves' hyperthyroidism.

This clonotype showed up many times. This chain links TRBV2 with TRBJ1-1; D is unresolved. V was clipped by 7 bases and J by 5 bases, with 14 bases between them. Germline V CDR1 and CDR2: SNHLY, FYNNEI. This CDR3 is built from 13 residues. The chain's CDR3 is CASNGPPETEAFF. CDR3 bases: TGTGCCAGCAACGGACCCCCGGAAACTGAAGCTTTCTTT. The full variable domain, with the rest looked up from reference TRBV2 and TRBJ1-1, is EPEVTQTPSHQVTQMGQEVILRCVPISNHLYFYWYRQILGQKVEFLVSFYNNEISEKSEIFDDQFSVERPDGSNFTLKIRSTKLEDSAMYFCASNGPPETEAFFGQGTRLTVV.

This clonotype was counted many times. The chain has TRBV12-3 or TRBV12-4 and TRBJ1-6, with TRBD1 matching 11 bases. The CDR3 contains 16 residues. With V trimmed by 4 bases and J by 5 bases, 4 bases remained unmatched. The CDR3 sequence is CASSSRTGGNNSPLHF. As DNA, the CDR3 is TGTGCCAGCAGTTCAAGGACAGGGGGCAATAATTCACCCCTCCACTTT.

This clonotype occurred many times. Here the CDR3 DNA reads TGTGCCAGCTCACCACCATCCCGGACTGGCGAGACCCAGTACTTC. Translating gives CASSPPSRTGETQYF. The chain has TRBV18 and TRBJ2-5; tentatively, D is TRBD2 (5 bases). The CDR3 is 15 amino acids. Germline values: CDR1 KGHSH, CDR2 LQKENI. V was cut by 0 bases and J by 5 bases, with 13 bases left in between. Full variable domain (remainder filled in from reference TRBV18 and TRBJ2-5): NAGVMQNPRHLVRRRGQEARLRCSPMKGHSHVYWYRQLPEEGLKFMVYLQKENIIDESGMPKERFSAEFPKEGPSILRIQQVVRGDSAAYFCASSPPSRTGETQYFGPGTRLLVL.

The V gene is TRBV9, the J gene TRBJ2-3; 7 bases align to TRBD2. Germline V CDR1 and CDR2: SGDLS, YYNGEE. This CDR3 comprises 14 residues. Germline trimming cut 4 bases from V and 4 bases from J; bases unmatched to any gene: 6. DNA of the CDR3: TGTGCCAGCAGCATTAGGACTAGTTCAGATACGCAGTATTTT. It encodes CASSIRTSSDTQYF. The full variable domain, with the rest looked up from reference TRBV9 and TRBJ2-3, is DSGVTQTPKHLITATGQRVTLRCSPRSGDLSVYWYQQSLDQGLQFLIQYYNGEERAKGNILERFSAQQFPDLHSELNLSSLELGDSALYFCASSIRTSSDTQYFGPGTRLTVL.

This clonotype was counted between two and nine times. The chain uses TRBV5-1 and TRBJ2-1; TRBD2 matches 16 bases. V lost 0 bases to trimming and J lost 8 bases; unmatched junction nucleotides: 14. The CDR3 is 20 residues long. The V gene's germline CDR1 is SGHRS and CDR2 YFSETQ. CDR3 DNA sequence: TGCGCCAGCAGCTTGGATCCCGGGACTAGCGGGAGGGCCAGGGTGGATGAGCAGTTCTTC. Translated: CASSLDPGTSGRARVDEQFF.

This clonotype was detected ten times or more. The chain uses TRBV3-1 and TRBJ1-1, with D perhaps matching TRBD1 (6 bases). This CDR3 is 11 amino acids long. CDR1 is LGHDT, CDR2 YNNKEL, per germline (reference sequence). With 4 bases removed from V and 11 bases from J, the gap between germline ends came to 11 bases. The CDR3 sequence is CASSRDKEAFF. CDR3 nucleotides: TGTGCCAGCAGCCGGGACAAGGAGGCTTTCTTT.

This clonotype was recorded a few times. The rearrangement links TRBV28 to TRBJ2-7, with D perhaps matching TRBD1 (6 bases). Trimming left V 1 base short and J 4 bases short, with 8 bases between. Germline loops: CDR1 MDHEN, CDR2 SYDVKM. The CDR3 spans 13 residues. CDR3 nucleotides: TGTGCCAGCAGTTTATCACAGGGTTACGAGCAGTACTTC. Translating it yields CASSLSQGYEQYF.

In this sample, this clonotype turned up many times. This CDR3 is CSARPNEQFF. CDR3 DNA sequence: TGCAGTGCTAGGCCCAATGAGCAGTTCTTC. The V call is TRBV20-1, the J call TRBJ2-1, with no clear D. V shed 3 bases and J shed 6 bases, with 3 bases lying between them. Per the germline V gene, CDR1 is DFQATT and CDR2 is SNEGSKA (reference sequence). The CDR3 totals 10 residues.